This T cell receptor (beta chain) was profiled in a study of control samples from healthy donors and cancer patients. Clones were sequenced by immunoSEQ multiplex PCR, and TCRdb holds only the in-frame ones, with some missing. The data show fewer than 150,000 clones, 80% to 95% seen once. The CDR3 is 11 residues long. After removal of 2 bases from V and 12 bases from J, the junction contained 7 bases not matched to a gene. The germline V gene encodes CDR1 GTSNPN and CDR2 SVGIG (reference sequence). Sequenced sample: blood. The chain couples TRBV30 to TRBJ2-7, with 7 nucleotides matching TRBD2. The source is a woman aged 18-29 years in good health. The CDR3 loop is CAWSRGEGWYF. The DNA of the CDR3 is TGTGCCTGGAGTCGGGGGGAAGGATGGTACTTC.